This record looks at one T cell receptor beta chain sequence and its context. The antigen is not known. There was relapse after autologous stem cell transplantation in every patient, and there was variation in brentuximab vedotin exposure. Complete response, partial response or progressive disease constituted the best response categories observed. This sample is part of a study of PD-1 blockade in classical Hodgkin lymphoma. Whole-study results and caveats: Patients who responded completely had about the same baseline diversity as newly diagnosed patients. Patients excluded were those beginning nivolumab under 1 year after ASCT.

Generated by immunoSEQ multiplex PCR, the TCRdb table keeps only in-frame clones and is missing some. Among around 42,000 clones listed, approximately 64% were seen once. Between the trimmed V and J ends, which lost 3 bases and 2 bases, there was a span of 17 bases. The CDR3 length is 16 residues. The germline V gene encodes CDR1 MDHEN and CDR2 SYDVKM. This specimen consisted of peripheral blood mononuclear cells (PBMCs), obtained at baseline. The rearrangement uses TRBV28 and TRBJ2-7, with unresolved D. This clonotype was obtained from a human donor with classical Hodgkin lymphoma. This CDR3 is CASSLHLAQLTYEQYF. As DNA, the CDR3 is TGTGCCAGCAGTTTGCACCTCGCACAGCTTACCTACGAGCAGTACTTC.